Included here is one T cell receptor (beta chain) sequence, with context. This CDR3 is 15 amino acids long. Trimming stripped 3 bases from V and 4 bases from J, with 15 bases between. Germline CDR1 is LGHDT and CDR2 is YNNKEL (reference sequence). This sample is drawn from a study of blood T cell repertoires in COVID-19. Study information: Samples representing acute and convalescent COVID-19 were sourced from the United States, Italy and Spain. Nucleic acid was either cDNA or gDNA, and it came from T cells, B-cell-depleted T cells, or PBMCs.

In the authors' workflow: For nucleated cells, counts were estimated from reference gene primer amplification. The repertoire was sequenced with immunoSEQ multiplex PCR; TCRdb's copy has only in-frame clones and lacks some. V and J calls plus clone size are reproduced from that table; the DNA served to infer D and trimming. The sample includes 95,000 to 150,000 clones, 82% of them seen just once. This receptor was obtained from a woman in her sixties or seventies with acute or convalescent COVID-19. V gene TRBV3-1 (or the pseudogene TRBV3-2) combines with J gene TRBJ1-1; possible D gene TRBD1, 5 bases. Sequencing used peripheral blood. The DNA of the CDR3 is TGTGCCAGCAGCCACCGAATAGGGGAGGGCACTGAAGCTTTCTTT. Its translation: CASSHRIGEGTEAFF.